This TCR beta chain was documented in a study of blood T cell repertoires in COVID-19. For the study at large: Sources were T cells, B-cell-depleted T cells, or PBMCs; the material itself was cDNA or gDNA.

In the original workflow: Amplification from reference gene primers served as the basis for estimated nucleated cell counts. The repertoire was sequenced with immunoSEQ multiplex PCR; TCRdb's copy has only in-frame clones and lacks some. Clone size and V and J calls were adopted from that table, with D and trimming inferred from the DNA. The table includes 110,000 to 150,000 clones, roughly 89% detected once. V lost 5 bases and J lost 5, with 10 bases in between. In germline, CDR1 is SGHTA, CDR2 FQGNSA. CDR3 size: 12 residues. This clone was observed once. Recovered Cohort 3 donors showed two negative PCRs, clearance, or symptom resolution.

This chain uses TRBV7-2 with TRBJ2-7; D gene unclear. Input material: PBMCs or T cells enriched from blood (not recorded which). This receptor was taken from a man between 45 and 60 years old who had recovered from COVID-19. The CDR3 reads CASSHTPNEQYF. CDR3 bases: TGTGCCAGCAGCCACACCCCCAACGAGCAGTACTTC.